This is a list of T cell receptor beta chains from one sample in a study of PD-1 blockade in classical Hodgkin lymphoma. Produced via immunoSEQ multiplex PCR; TCRdb's table is partial and in-frame only. This table holds 80,000 to 100,000 clones, approximately 94% found once. Sequencing used peripheral blood mononuclear cells (PBMCs), obtained before the fourth cycle of nivolumab. The receptors originated from a human donor with classical Hodgkin lymphoma. The conserved cysteine and the conserved F or W are not part of the CDR3 here.

cdr3_length,v_call,j_call,cdr3_aa
14,TRBV28,TRBJ2-7,ASSLWGQGLHYEQY
13,TRBV4-1,TRBJ2-1,ASSQEIFPTDEQF
16,TRBV11-2,TRBJ2-3,ASSLGLAGEASTDTQY
15,TRBV27,TRBJ1-5,ASLFYSGQHSNQPQH
12,TRBV6-1,TRBJ2-7,ASRAGQASYEQY
11,TRBV27,TRBJ1-4,ATGGGPGEKLF
13,TRBV10-1,TRBJ2-7,ASSDFYSGHYEQY
14,TRBV5-1,TRBJ1-1,ASSLVGRGVGTEAF
12,TRBV4-1,TRBJ2-5,ASSQVGGVETQY
15,TRBV4-1,TRBJ2-3,ASSPPRRGLGTDTQY
15,TRBV5-1,TRBJ2-2,ASSLAGAGARTGELF
13,TRBV6-1,TRBJ2-1,ASSLVRTIHNEQF
12,TRBV9,TRBJ2-4,ASSVGQARDIQY
9,TRBV30,TRBJ1-5,AWSTGGPQH
11,TRBV29-1,TRBJ1-2,SAVETVNYGYT
11,TRBV5-1,TRBJ2-1,ASSLSGAREQF
13,TRBV27,TRBJ2-2,ASSFSRGDTGELF
14,TRBV27,TRBJ2-1,ASRPRPSGPSNEQF
12,TRBV7-2,TRBJ1-5,ASSLGRGSQPQH
15,TRBV4-2,TRBJ1-2,ASSQDMGRALNYGYT
8,TRBV30,TRBJ1-2,AWQGGGYT
12,TRBV18,TRBJ2-4,ASSPAAGGSIQY
13,TRBV28,TRBJ1-5,ASSLWQDSNQPQH
13,TRBV28,TRBJ1-2,ASTQTHLRGLGYT
10,TRBV2,TRBJ2-1,ATRPGVHEQF
11,TRBV10-1,TRBJ2-5,ASSDTGKETQY
11,TRBV27,TRBJ1-2,ASSLSAGGLGT
11,TRBV19,TRBJ2-5,ASSRAERETQY
16,TRBV5-4,TRBJ2-5,ASSRPLAGSGIGETQY
11,TRBV6-5,TRBJ1-1,ASSWEGGTEAF
13,TRBV28,TRBJ1-4,ASRFLQGRTEKLF
12,TRBV5-4,TRBJ2-1,ASSLRTGGNEQF
14,TRBV5-1,TRBJ2-1,ASSLRGELGWNEQF
14,TRBV18,TRBJ2-7,ASSPLVGIPPYEQY
12,TRBV13,TRBJ2-7,ASSTRDPALIQY
11,TRBV6-1,TRBJ2-4,ASSENRRAIQY
13,TRBV7-9,TRBJ2-3,ASSLGTSLTDTQY
10,TRBV7-9,TRBJ2-2,ASSLNTGELF
9,TRBV30,TRBJ2-7,AWSVGDEQY
16,TRBV7-8,TRBJ1-2,ASSLYQGAPQESIGYT
12,TRBV5-1,TRBJ1-2,ASSFSTVSYGYT
12,TRBV13,TRBJ1-4,ASSLRDRYEKLF
13,TRBV27,TRBJ2-7,ASSLSGGIRYEQY
13,TRBV18,TRBJ2-1,ASSPGTGSYNEQF
15,TRBV27,TRBJ1-2,ASSLLGTGGQNYGYT
12,TRBV7-3,TRBJ2-1,ASSPLPGGNEQF
10,TRBV7-6,TRBJ1-2,ASSLAAGGYT
12,TRBV10-3,TRBJ2-7,AISESGLPYEQY
11,TRBV27,TRBJ2-1,ASSSTGDNEQF
12,TRBV28,TRBJ2-3,ASSFLRGADTQY
14,TRBV5-6,TRBJ1-4,ASSYLEGGEVEKLF
10,TRBV19,TRBJ1-4,ASSGQFEKLF
12,TRBV18,TRBJ2-7,ASSRRGLVYEQY